Detailed here is one T cell receptor beta chain. Produced via immunoSEQ multiplex PCR; TCRdb's table is partial and in-frame only. The sample has around 370,000 clones; around 96% are singletons. These data are taken from a study of shared clonotypes between healthy human individuals. The CDR3 totals 16 residues. The V gene's germline CDR1 is LNHNV and CDR2 YYDKDF (reference sequence). V was pared by 3 bases and J by 8 bases, with 20 bases between. All participating donors were Caucasian adults from Nashville, Tennessee. The sample comprised memory CD8+ T cells sorted from blood. Specified subset: CD45RO+ cells pooled with CCR7-negative TemRA cells. J is TRBJ1-3 and V is TRBV15; D is perhaps TRBD1 (6 bases). This TCR derives from a man aged 25 to 40 in good health. The CDR3 sequence is CATSRGPGTSLYTIYF. The CDR3 nucleotides are TGTGCCACCAGCAGGGGTCCAGGGACATCACTATACACCATATATTTT. Variable domain in full (rest from reference TRBV15 and TRBJ1-3): DAMVIQNPRYQVTQFGKPVTLSCSQTLNHNVMYWYQQKSSQAPKLLFHYYDKDFNNEADTPDNFQSRRPNTSFCFLDIRSPGLGDTAMYLCATSRGPGTSLYTIYFGEGSWLTVV.